Presented here are 26 T cell receptor beta chains from one specimen sequenced in a study of blood T cell repertoires in COVID-19. Assay used: immunoSEQ multiplex PCR; TCRdb lists only in-frame clones, some missing. Of about 67,000 clones listed, around nine tenths are singletons. Sequenced sample: peripheral blood. The receptors come from a woman aged 80 or over with acute or convalescent COVID-19.

This clone occurred once. V and J are TRBV4-1 and TRBJ2-5; perhaps TRBD2 as D (5 bases). Trimming took off 0 bases at V and 5 bases at J, with 16 bases between the two ends. CDR1 is MGHRA, CDR2 YSYEKL, per germline. The CDR3 sequence is 16 residues long. This CDR3 is CASSQEDRAGEETQYF. The CDR3, as DNA: TGCGCCAGCAGCCAAGAGGACCGCGCCGGGGAGGAGACCCAGTACTTC.

The genes are TRBV28 and TRBJ1-2; 8 nucleotides line up with TRBD1. The germline gives CDR1 MDHEN, CDR2 SYDVKM. Losses at the gene ends were 6 bases for V and 1 base for J; bases not matched to a gene: 4. The CDR3 runs to 14 residues. This CDR3 is CASRKTGGNYGYTF. CDR3 DNA sequence: TGTGCCAGCAGGAAAACAGGGGGTAACTATGGCTACACCTTC.

The V gene is TRBV15, the J gene TRBJ2-1, with 10 bases aligning to TRBD2. Losses at the gene ends were 4 bases for V and 9 bases for J; bases not matched to a gene: 18. Germline V gives CDR1 LNHNV, CDR2 YYDKDF (reference sequence). The CDR3 has 18 residues. CDR3 sequence reads: CATSKKRGGQSVYGEQFF. The CDR3, as DNA: TGTGCCACCAGCAAGAAGCGGGGGGGCCAGTCTGTGTATGGTGAGCAGTTCTTC.

This clone came up a few times. The chain recombines TRBV19 with TRBJ1-2; a possible D gene is TRBD1 (6 bases). The CDR3 contains 14 residues. Deletions cut 7 bases from V and 4 bases from J, with 16 bases between. Germline CDR1 reads LNHDA; CDR2 reads SQIVND (reference sequence). The chain's CDR3 is CASINTGLTYGYTF. The CDR3, as DNA: TGTGCCAGTATCAATACAGGGTTGACCTATGGCTACACCTTC.

The V and J genes are TRBV12-5 and TRBJ2-2, with 12 positions matching TRBD1. The V and J ends lost 5 bases and 6 bases, in that order; junction bases with no gene match: 10. CDR1 LGHNT and CDR2 FRNRAP come from the germline V gene. CDR3 length: 17 amino acids. CDR3 coding DNA: TGTGCTAGTGGTAGCTATTCCGGGACAGGGGGCGCCGGGGAGCTGTTTTTT. Translated, it gives CASGSYSGTGGAGELFF.

The chain recombines TRBV11-2 with TRBJ2-2, with D perhaps matching TRBD2 (6 bases). Germline lookup yields CDR1 SGHAT and CDR2 FQNNGV. The germline V and J ends were trimmed by 4 bases and 4 bases, with 13 bases remaining between them. The CDR3 runs 15 residues. The DNA of the CDR3 is TGTGCCAGCAGCTCAAGACTAGGGAGCACCGGGGAGCTGTTTTTT. Translation: CASSSRLGSTGELFF. The full variable domain, its missing parts supplied by reference TRBV11-2 and TRBJ2-2, is EAGVAQSPRYKIIEKRQSVAFWCNPISGHATLYWYQQILGQGPKLLIQFQNNGVVDDSQLPKDRFSAERLKGVDSTLKIQPAKLEDSAVYLCASSSRLGSTGELFFGEGSRLTVL.

The V and J genes are TRBV5-1 and TRBJ2-7; 9 bases match TRBD2. The CDR3 length is 13 residues. Per the germline V gene, CDR1 is SGHRS and CDR2 is YFSETQ. V gave up 0 bases and J gave up 10 bases; unmatched junction bases: 5. CDR3 DNA sequence: TGCGCCAGCAGCTTGGACGCGGGGGGGCTTCAGTACTTC. Protein: CASSLDAGGLQYF.

The chain uses TRBV9 and TRBJ1-1, with D possibly matching TRBD1 (5 bases). Germline values: CDR1 SGDLS, CDR2 YYNGEE. CDR3 length equals 18 residues. V was trimmed by 4 bases and J by 3 bases, leaving 25 bases between them. The CDR3: CASSPPPGGAAKDTEAFF. The CDR3 DNA reads TGTGCCAGCAGCCCCCCCCCAGGAGGGGCGGCCAAGGACACTGAAGCTTTCTTT.

The chain is built from TRBV30 and TRBJ1-6; 7 positions agree with TRBD1. Germline CDR1 GTSNPN, CDR2 SVGIG (reference sequence). The CDR3 contains 13 residues. CDR3 residues: CAAQGGLNSPLHF. In DNA form, the CDR3 reads TGTGCTGCTCAGGGGGGCCTTAATTCACCCCTCCACTTT.

V is TRBV19 and J is TRBJ2-5; perhaps TRBD1 as D (7 bases). Per germline, CDR1 LNHDA and CDR2 SQIVND (reference sequence). This CDR3 is 13 amino acids long. V was shortened by 6 bases and J by 4 bases, with 12 bases between the two germline ends. The CDR3 sequence: CASSNQGGETQYF. For the CDR3, the DNA is TGTGCCAGTAGCAATCAGGGGGGAGAGACCCAGTACTTC.

CDR3 in DNA: TGCGCCAGCAGCTTCAGGACAGGGTATGCAGATACGCAGTATTTT. Protein product: CASSFRTGYADTQYF. This chain joins TRBV5-1 and TRBJ2-3; 8 positions agree with TRBD1. The CDR3 spans 15 residues. Germline CDR1 is SGHRS and CDR2 is YFSETQ. J lost 4 bases, V lost 2 bases, and 6 bases had no gene match.

J is TRBJ2-1 and V is TRBV10-3, with no clear D. Trimming pared 3 bases from V and 8 bases from J, leaving 8 bases between. Germline CDR1 is ENHRY and CDR2 is SYGVKD. The CDR3 runs to 12 residues. This CDR3 reads CAISDLPDEQFF. In DNA form, the CDR3 reads TGTGCCATCAGTGACCTCCCCGATGAGCAGTTCTTC.

The chain recombines TRBV4-1 with TRBJ2-4, with D tentatively TRBD2 (5 bases). Germline V gene lookup returns CDR1 MGHRA and CDR2 YSYEKL. Trimming cost V 3 bases and J 0 bases, with 15 bases left between them. There are 17 residues in the CDR3. The chain's CDR3 is CASSHLFPGIAKNIQYF. The CDR3 nucleotides read TGCGCCAGCAGCCACCTTTTTCCCGGGATAGCCAAAAACATTCAGTACTTC.

The genes are TRBV28 and TRBJ1-2; 7 nucleotides line up with TRBD1. The CDR3 is made up of 11 amino acids. Unmatched junction bases numbered 2, after V lost 8 bases and J lost 5 bases. CDR1 and CDR2 from the germline V gene are MDHEN and SYDVKM. The CDR3 DNA is TGTGCCAGCGGACAGGATTATGGCTACACCTTC. Amino acids: CASGQDYGYTF.

The V call is TRBV2, the J call TRBJ2-1; D is possibly TRBD1 (5 bases). The CDR3 totals 13 residues. V dropped 6 bases and J dropped 6 bases, with 12 bases sitting between them. Germline V gene data show CDR1 as SNHLY and CDR2 as FYNNEI. As DNA, the CDR3 is TGTGCCAGCAGAGATACAGGTAGCAATGAGCAGTTCTTC. The encoded protein is CASRDTGSNEQFF.

In this sample, this clone turned up once. The chain links TRBV4-1 to TRBJ2-1, with TRBD2 matching over 7 bases. V was clipped by 2 bases and J by 4 bases; unmatched bases: 5. The CDR3 is made up of 15 amino acids. CDR1 and CDR2 (germline): MGHRA, YSYEKL. The CDR3 reads CASSQPAGRYNEQFF. DNA of the CDR3: TGCGCCAGCAGCCAACCAGCGGGGAGGTACAATGAGCAGTTCTTC.

The chain recombines TRBV7-3 with TRBJ1-1, with D possibly matching TRBD1 (5 bases). Trimming pared 2 bases from V and 4 bases from J, leaving 11 bases between. Germline loops: CDR1 SGHTA, CDR2 FQGTGA. This CDR3 has 14 amino acids. The CDR3, as DNA: TGTGCCAGCAGCTTAGTCGGGGGAGGCACTGAAGCTTTCTTT. The encoded protein is CASSLVGGGTEAFF.

This chain joins TRBV2 and TRBJ2-5, with TRBD1 as a possible D gene (6 bases). The CDR3 loop spans 14 amino acids. Per the germline V gene, CDR1 is SNHLY and CDR2 is FYNNEI. V was trimmed by 6 bases and J by 5 bases, leaving 16 bases between them. In nucleotides, the CDR3 is TGTGCCAGCAGGGAGACAGGCTTTGAGGAGACCCAGTACTTC. Translating it yields CASRETGFEETQYF.

CDR3 nucleotides: TGCAGCGAGTATGGCCGTAACACAGATACGCAGTATTTT. It is translated as CSEYGRNTDTQYF. The chain uses TRBV29-1 and TRBJ2-3, with unresolved D. The V end was cut by 7 bases, the J end by 2 bases, with 13 bases between. This CDR3 has 13 amino acids. In germline, CDR1 is SQVTM, CDR2 ANQGSEA.

The chain uses TRBV19 and TRBJ2-1; possibly TRBD2 for D (7 bases). CDR1 is LNHDA and CDR2 is SQIVND in the germline V gene (reference sequence). Trimming pared 10 bases from V and 8 bases from J, leaving 21 bases between. The CDR3 length is 14 residues. The CDR3 nucleotides read TGTGCCACCAACATTGGGGGGGCCGGCGATGAGCAGTTCTTC. It encodes CATNIGGAGDEQFF.

J is TRBJ1-2 and V is TRBV12-3 or TRBV12-4; D may be TRBD1 (5 bases). The V end lost 3 bases, the J end lost 4 bases, and 9 bases lay between the germline ends. This CDR3 has 13 residues. CDR3 in DNA: TGTGCCAGCAGTTTGGGCGGGGCCTATGGCTACACCTTC. Translation gives CASSLGGAYGYTF.

The chain combines TRBV6-5 with TRBJ1-5, with D tentatively TRBD1 (6 bases). Trimming cost V 6 bases and J 3 bases, with 12 bases left between them. The CDR3 contains 14 residues. CDR1 and CDR2 (germline): MNHEY, SVGAGI. CDR3 bases: TGTGCCAGCAGGGCGGACAGTCCCAATCAGCCCCAGCATTTT. This gives the protein CASRADSPNQPQHF.

V and J are TRBV23-1 and TRBJ1-5; D gene unclear. TRBV23-1 is reported as an ORF; its role is uncertain. V was pared by 0 bases and J by 5 bases, with 20 bases between. The CDR3 has 18 amino acids. This chain's CDR3 is CASSQSAAGESNDQPQHF. CDR3 in DNA: TGCGCCAGCAGTCAATCCGCAGCCGGGGAAAGCAACGATCAGCCCCAGCATTTT.

The chain carries TRBV15 and TRBJ2-1; D might be TRBD2 (6 bases). Trimming pared 1 base from V and 4 bases from J, leaving 11 bases between. The CDR3 has 15 amino acids. Germline CDR1 is LNHNV and CDR2 is YYDKDF (reference sequence). This chain's CDR3 is CATSRGSSAYNEQFF. In DNA form, the CDR3 reads TGTGCCACCAGCAGAGGGTCTAGCGCTTACAATGAGCAGTTCTTC.

CDR3 sequence: CAWSGGREQPQHF. CDR3 DNA: TGTGCCTGGAGTGGTGGGAGGGAACAGCCCCAGCATTTT. This chain uses TRBV30 with TRBJ1-5, with D uncertain. CDR1 GTSNPN and CDR2 SVGIG come from the germline V gene (reference sequence). V lost 1 base, J lost 7 bases, and 11 bases lay in between. The CDR3 totals 13 residues.

This chain joins TRBV19 and TRBJ1-2; TRBD1 aligns across 10 bases. V lost 2 bases and J lost 8; bases outside the gene matches: 8. The CDR3 extends over 15 amino acids. Germline V CDR1 and CDR2: LNHDA, SQIVND (reference sequence). DNA of the CDR3: TGTGCCAGTAGTATAAGCGCGACAGGGGGCTTGGGCTACACCTTC. It specifies CASSISATGGLGYTF.